Following are 15 T cell receptor beta chains from one sample sequenced in a study of blood T cells in healthy people across ages. Combining a sample-barcoded 5' primer with a J-beta primer mix, a second PCR ran for 7 to 11 cycles. TCRdb fed the 5' RACE reads into MiXCR, producing one record per CDR3 protein. The data hold some 760,000 distinct CDR3 sequences, with approximately 25% observed a single time. This sample was shared with a second study, whose subject was T cells of mothers and their children.

The sequenced material came from blood. The receptors derive from a boy aged 5-17 years in good health.

There are a few counts of this clonotype. The V and J genes are TRBV11-2 and TRBJ2-1; a possible D gene is TRBD1 (5 bases). The last part of the DNA fits TRBJ2-7 better; the J call may be wrong. CDR3 length: 14 residues. CDR1 is SGHAT, CDR2 FQNNGV, per germline. The CDR3 DNA follows: TGTGCCAGCAGTTCCCTTGACAGACTCTACGAGCAGTACTTC. It codes for CASSSLDRLYEQYF.

The sample holds a few counts of this clonotype. The chain has TRBV9 and TRBJ1-2, with D perhaps matching TRBD1 (6 bases). CDR3 length equals 15 residues. The V and J ends lost 0 bases and 5 bases respectively, with 14 bases between them. Germline CDR1 SGDLS, CDR2 YYNGEE. For the CDR3, the DNA is TGTGCCAGCAGCGTAGCCGGAGAGACAGGTTATGGCTACACCTTC. Translated: CASSVAGETGYGYTF.

The chain links TRBV28 to TRBJ2-1; D remains ambiguous. Germline V gene data show CDR1 as MDHEN and CDR2 as SYDVKM. Trimming cost V 4 bases and J 4 bases, with 17 bases left between them. The CDR3 runs 16 residues. The chain's CDR3 is CASSSITDLRYNEQFF. CDR3 coding DNA: TGTGCCAGCAGTTCAATTACAGACCTTCGGTACAATGAGCAGTTCTTC.

The V and J genes are TRBV28 and TRBJ2-3; no definite D call. Germline CDR1 is MDHEN and CDR2 is SYDVKM. Trimming stripped 2 bases from V and 2 bases from J, with 5 bases between. This CDR3 is 13 amino acids long. DNA for the CDR3: TGTGCCAGCAGTTTACCTCTCACAGATACGCAGTATTTT. This sequence encodes CASSLPLTDTQYF.

The V and J genes are TRBV4-3 and TRBJ2-1; D gene unclear. The CDR3 is 15 residues long. Germline V lookup: CDR1 LGHNA, CDR2 YSLEER. The ends were cut back, 0 bases at V and 8 bases at J, with 14 bases in the middle. In DNA, the CDR3 is TGCGCCAGCAGCCAAGATAAGGAAAGGGAATATGAGCAGTTCTTC. This sequence encodes CASSQDKEREYEQFF.

This chain links TRBV20-1 with TRBJ2-3; 7 bases map to TRBD2. The CDR3 sequence is 14 residues long. The germline CDR1 and CDR2 sequences are DFQATT and SNEGSKA (reference sequence). Trimming took 3 bases from V and 2 from J; bases not matched to a gene: 5. The CDR3 spells CSASRGGLTDTQYF. CDR3 in DNA: TGCAGTGCTAGCCGCGGGGGACTCACAGATACGCAGTATTTT.

The chain is built from TRBV7-9 and TRBJ2-1; D is ambiguous. Germline CDR1 reads SEHNR; CDR2 reads FQNEAQ (reference sequence). This CDR3 is built from 14 residues. Trimming left V 6 bases short and J 7 bases short, with 16 bases between. In DNA form, the CDR3 reads TGTGCCAGCAGTTTTACTACAGCCACTAATGAGCAGTTCTTC. It yields the protein CASSFTTATNEQFF.

The chain joins TRBV5-1 to TRBJ2-3; TRBD2 matches 9 bases. Germline CDR1 and CDR2: SGHRS and YFSETQ. V was pared by 2 bases and J by 1 base, with 17 bases of the junction left unmatched. CDR3 length: 20 residues. This CDR3 is CASSFKLAGMRAHRTDTQYF. In DNA, the CDR3 is TGCGCCAGCAGCTTTAAACTAGCGGGTATGCGGGCACATCGCACAGATACGCAGTATTTT.

This clonotype was detected many times. J is TRBJ2-1 and V is TRBV5-6; D tentatively reads TRBD1 or TRBD2 (5 bases each). V lost 6 bases, J lost 4 bases, and 26 bases lay in between. Germline values: CDR1 SGHDT, CDR2 YYEEEE. CDR3 size: 18 residues. The CDR3 loop is CASTSMRGRDPHYNEQFF. CDR3 coding DNA: TGTGCCAGCACCTCCATGAGGGGCCGGGACCCTCATTACAATGAGCAGTTCTTC.

This rearrangement joins TRBV4-3 to TRBJ2-1; 9 bases line up with TRBD2. J lost 0 bases, V lost 1 base, and 13 bases had no gene match. Looked up from germline, CDR1 is LGHNA and CDR2 is YSLEER. The CDR3 totals 20 residues. CDR3 DNA: TGCGCCAGCAGCCAAGCAAGGGTCCTAGCGGGGATTAGCTCCTACAATGAGCAGTTCTTC. Protein: CASSQARVLAGISSYNEQFF.

This clonotype was counted only a few times. The V and J genes are TRBV5-5 and TRBJ2-5; a weak D match, TRBD2 (6 bases). V lost 5 bases and J lost 4, with 9 bases in between. Germline values: CDR1 SGHKS, CDR2 YYEKEE (reference sequence). The CDR3 loop spans 12 amino acids. In DNA form, the CDR3 reads TGTGCCAGCAGACCCGGGGGAGAGACCCAGTACTTC. Amino acids: CASRPGGETQYF.

The rearrangement joins TRBV20-1 to TRBJ2-1; a weak D match, TRBD1 (5 bases). V was clipped by 6 bases and J by 8 bases, with 14 bases between them. This CDR3 is built from 12 residues. The germline gives CDR1 DFQATT, CDR2 SNEGSKA (reference sequence). CDR3 nucleotide sequence: TGCAGTGCCCGGAAAACAGGAGATGAGCAGTTCTTC. This encodes CSARKTGDEQFF.

This clonotype was counted between two and nine times. V and J are TRBV2 and TRBJ2-5, with 12 bases identical to TRBD2. The CDR3 runs 15 residues. Germline CDR1 is SNHLY and CDR2 is FYNNEI. The V gene end was trimmed by 4 bases and the J gene end by 4 bases; junction bases not matched to a gene: 4. CDR3: CASSARTSGIETQYF. As DNA, the CDR3 is TGTGCCAGCAGTGCGAGGACTAGCGGGATAGAGACCCAGTACTTC.

The CDR3 DNA sequence: TGTGCCAGCAGCCCCCGGGACGCCAACGAGCAGTACTTC. Protein sequence: CASSPRDANEQYF. The V call is TRBV7-2, the J call TRBJ2-7; D is tentatively TRBD1 or TRBD2 (5 bases each). The CDR3 spans 13 residues. CDR1 is SGHTA, CDR2 FQGNSA, per germline. The V gene lost 5 bases and the J gene lost 5 bases, with 13 bases spanning the gap.

The sample holds a few counts of this clonotype. The chain combines TRBV29-1 with TRBJ2-3; D is undetermined. The CDR3 runs to 11 residues. V was shortened by 6 bases and J by 1 base, with 5 bases between the two germline ends. Germline CDR1 SQVTM, CDR2 ANQGSEA. CDR3 bases: TGCAGCGTCATTGGCACAGATACGCAGTATTTT. This encodes CSVIGTDTQYF.